This T cell receptor (beta chain) was retrieved from a study of CD8 T cells in ankylosing spondylitis. TCRdb re-derived calls from the 5' RACE reads in MiXCR, one entry per CDR3 protein. The table lists a few hundred thousand distinct CDR3 sequences, around 20% of them singletons, with 15% to 20% in the top ten. Of note for this clonotype: Its antigen is unidentified.

Findings of the study overall: Reportedly, disease-linked clones are significantly enriched in ankylosing spondylitis patients' matched synovial fluid. Reactive arthritis synovial fluid and blood previously showed some of these motif variants. Disease-linked clones had a CD8+ phenotype and relatively low frequency in peripheral blood. The study identified a TCR beta motif of under ten highly homologous variants that appeared characteristic of ankylosing spondylitis blood.

CDR1 and CDR2 from the germline V gene are DFQATT and SNEGSKA (reference sequence). V lost 5 bases, J lost 8 bases, and 12 bases lay in between. The length of the CDR3 is 11 residues. The chain carries TRBV20-1 and TRBJ1-1; D is possibly TRBD1 (5 bases). Material for sequencing was blood, either unsorted or a sorted T cell fraction (not recorded which). The TCR was taken from a male donor with ankylosing spondylitis. CDR3 region: CSALGGVEAFF. CDR3 nucleotide sequence: TGCAGTGCTTTGGGAGGGGTCGAAGCTTTCTTT.